A selection of T cell receptor beta chains follows, all from one sample in a study of blood T cell repertoires in COVID-19. Repertoires were generated with immunoSEQ multiplex PCR, while TCRdb's copy carries only in-frame clones and drops some. Of some 200,000 clones in the sample, 87% were seen once. The sequencing input was PBMCs or T cells enriched from blood (not recorded which). These receptors came from a woman aged 25 to 39 who had recovered from COVID-19. CDR3s include the opening cysteine and the closing phenylalanine or tryptophan. Each record gives: J gene, V gene, D gene, clone size, CDR3 DNA, CDR3 protein. The D gene is left open where the match is weak. Clone sizes are given selectively: once, few, many, or a class where the clone is expanded.

j_call: TRBJ1-5
v_call: TRBV2
d_call: TRBD1
clone_size: once
cdr3_nt: TGTGCCAGCAGTGAATCCCGGACAGGGAGGAATCAGCCCCAGCATTTT
cdr3_aa: CASSESRTGRNQPQHF

j_call: TRBJ1-2
v_call: TRBV24-1
d_call: TRBD1
clone_size: NA
cdr3_nt: TGTGCCACCAGTGCGCGGCAGGGGGTCTATGGCTACACCTTC
cdr3_aa: CATSARQGVYGYTF

j_call: TRBJ1-4
v_call: TRBV19
d_call: TRBD1
clone_size: NA
cdr3_nt: TGTGCCAGTAGTCCCACGGGACAGCAGAATGAAAAACTGTTTTTT
cdr3_aa: CASSPTGQQNEKLFF

j_call: TRBJ1-1
v_call: TRBV5-6
d_call: NA
clone_size: NA
cdr3_nt: TGTGCCAGCAGCAAAAAATCACAACTACACACTGAAGCTTTCTTT
cdr3_aa: CASSKKSQLHTEAFF

j_call: TRBJ1-4
v_call: TRBV7-2
d_call: NA
clone_size: NA
cdr3_nt: TGTGCCAGCAGCCCACGAGGCGGGGCAACTAATGAAAAACTGTTTTTT
cdr3_aa: CASSPRGGATNEKLFF

j_call: TRBJ2-3
v_call: TRBV30
d_call: TRBD2
clone_size: NA
cdr3_nt: TGTGCCTGGGGTGCCCTGGGGAGGGCCTCCCCGGAGTATTTT
cdr3_aa: CAWGALGRASPEYF

j_call: TRBJ1-6
v_call: TRBV30
d_call: TRBD1
clone_size: NA
cdr3_nt: TGTGCCTGGATACAGGGGATGGGGTATAATTCACCCCTCCACTTT
cdr3_aa: CAWIQGMGYNSPLHF

j_call: TRBJ2-2
v_call: TRBV18
d_call: TRBD1
clone_size: NA
cdr3_nt: TGTGCCAGCTCACACAGACAGGGGAACACCGGGGAGCTGTTTTTT
cdr3_aa: CASSHRQGNTGELFF

j_call: TRBJ2-7
v_call: TRBV4-3
d_call: NA
clone_size: NA
cdr3_nt: TGCGCCAGCAGCCAAGAAAACGACAGAACCTACGAGCAGTACTTC
cdr3_aa: CASSQENDRTYEQYF

j_call: TRBJ2-1
v_call: TRBV9
d_call: TRBD2
clone_size: NA
cdr3_nt: TGTGCCAGCAGCATAACCGGGACTAATACAAATGAGCAGTTCTTC
cdr3_aa: CASSITGTNTNEQFF

j_call: TRBJ1-2
v_call: TRBV2
d_call: NA
clone_size: NA
cdr3_nt: TGTGCCAGCGGGAGAGCGTTTGGCTACACCTTC
cdr3_aa: CASGRAFGYTF

j_call: TRBJ2-7
v_call: TRBV19
d_call: TRBD1
clone_size: NA
cdr3_nt: TGTGCCAGTAGTATAGGGACAGGTTTCTACGAGCAGTACTTC
cdr3_aa: CASSIGTGFYEQYF

j_call: TRBJ1-1
v_call: TRBV6-2/TRBV6-3
d_call: NA
clone_size: NA
cdr3_nt: TGTGCCAGCAGTTGGCGGGGGCAGGCCTTGAACACTGAAGCTTTCTTT
cdr3_aa: CASSWRGQALNTEAFF

j_call: TRBJ2-1
v_call: TRBV21-1
d_call: NA
clone_size: NA
cdr3_nt: TGTGCCAGCAGCAAACGGATTCGGGACAATGAGCAGTTCTTC
cdr3_aa: CASSKRIRDNEQFF

j_call: TRBJ2-7
v_call: TRBV15
d_call: TRBD1
clone_size: NA
cdr3_nt: TGTGCCACCCGGCGGACAGGGACCTCCTACGAGCAGTACTTC
cdr3_aa: CATRRTGTSYEQYF

j_call: TRBJ1-1
v_call: TRBV12-5
d_call: NA
clone_size: NA
cdr3_nt: TGTGCTAGTGGCACTAACGGGGGTGAGGCTTTCTTT
cdr3_aa: CASGTNGGEAFF

j_call: TRBJ2-1
v_call: TRBV29-1
d_call: TRBD2
clone_size: NA
cdr3_nt: TGCAGCGTTTCCCAGGGACCTAGCGGCATACCCAATGAGCAGTTCTTC
cdr3_aa: CSVSQGPSGIPNEQFF

j_call: TRBJ1-4
v_call: TRBV9
d_call: NA
clone_size: NA
cdr3_nt: TGTGCCAGCAGCGCCCAGGGAGGGGAAAAACTGTTTTTT
cdr3_aa: CASSAQGGEKLFF

j_call: TRBJ1-1
v_call: TRBV9
d_call: NA
clone_size: NA
cdr3_nt: TGTGCCAGCAGCGTAGTTAGGAACACTGAAGCTTTCTTT
cdr3_aa: CASSVVRNTEAFF

j_call: TRBJ1-1
v_call: TRBV18
d_call: NA
clone_size: NA
cdr3_nt: TGTGCCAGCTCACTACGACAGGCGGCTGAAGCTTTCTTT
cdr3_aa: CASSLRQAAEAFF

j_call: TRBJ1-5
v_call: TRBV9
d_call: NA
clone_size: NA
cdr3_nt: TGTGCCAGCAGCGTAGGTGGGGGGAGTCAGCCCCAGCATTTT
cdr3_aa: CASSVGGGSQPQHF

j_call: TRBJ2-1
v_call: TRBV24-1
d_call: TRBD1
clone_size: NA
cdr3_nt: TGTGCCACCAGTGATCGGACAGGGCCCTACAATGAGCAGTTCTTC
cdr3_aa: CATSDRTGPYNEQFF

j_call: TRBJ1-1
v_call: TRBV18
d_call: NA
clone_size: NA
cdr3_nt: TGTGCCAGCTCACCATCGGGACAAAGGCTATCCATGATGAACACTGAAGCTTTCTTT
cdr3_aa: CASSPSGQRLSMMNTEAFF

j_call: TRBJ1-1
v_call: TRBV28
d_call: TRBD1
clone_size: NA
cdr3_nt: TGTGCCAGCAAGGGACAGGGGGGGAACACTGAAGCTTTCTTT
cdr3_aa: CASKGQGGNTEAFF

j_call: TRBJ1-2
v_call: TRBV7-9
d_call: TRBD1
clone_size: NA
cdr3_nt: TGTGCCAGCAGCCCAAGACAGGGGGCGCTTGTCTATGGCTACACCTTC
cdr3_aa: CASSPRQGALVYGYTF

j_call: TRBJ1-2
v_call: TRBV27
d_call: TRBD1
clone_size: NA
cdr3_nt: TGTGCCAGCAGTATCCGGGACAGGGGTATATGGGGCTACACCTTC
cdr3_aa: CASSIRDRGIWGYTF

j_call: TRBJ2-7
v_call: TRBV7-8
d_call: NA
clone_size: NA
cdr3_nt: TGTGCCAGCAGCGCAGGGTCCTACGAGCAGTACTTC
cdr3_aa: CASSAGSYEQYF

j_call: TRBJ1-2
v_call: TRBV29-1
d_call: NA
clone_size: NA
cdr3_nt: TGCAGCGTTGTAGTTACCCCAAATGACTATGGCTACACCTTC
cdr3_aa: CSVVVTPNDYGYTF

j_call: TRBJ1-1
v_call: TRBV5-6
d_call: NA
clone_size: NA
cdr3_nt: TGTGCCAGCAGCTTGGGCAGCCTAGCTGAAGCTTTCTTT
cdr3_aa: CASSLGSLAEAFF

j_call: TRBJ2-1
v_call: TRBV30
d_call: TRBD2
clone_size: NA
cdr3_nt: TGTGCCTGGAGTGACAAGCGGGAGTCCTACAATGAGCAGTTCTTC
cdr3_aa: CAWSDKRESYNEQFF

j_call: TRBJ2-5
v_call: TRBV29-1
d_call: NA
clone_size: NA
cdr3_nt: TGCAGCGTCCGGACACCTAAGGGAAGAGAGACCCAGTACTTC
cdr3_aa: CSVRTPKGRETQYF

j_call: TRBJ2-1
v_call: TRBV28
d_call: TRBD1
clone_size: NA
cdr3_nt: TGTGCCAGCATCCCCGGTCGGACAGGGTGGAAGGATGAGCAGTTCTTC
cdr3_aa: CASIPGRTGWKDEQFF

j_call: TRBJ1-2
v_call: TRBV5-8
d_call: NA
clone_size: NA
cdr3_nt: TGTGCCAGCAGCTTGGACAGGGTCGGTGGCTACACCTTC
cdr3_aa: CASSLDRVGGYTF

j_call: TRBJ2-2
v_call: TRBV11-3
d_call: TRBD1
clone_size: NA
cdr3_nt: TGTGCCAGCAGCCACCGACAGGGAACCACCGGGGAGCTGTTTTTT
cdr3_aa: CASSHRQGTTGELFF

j_call: TRBJ1-3
v_call: TRBV5-6
d_call: NA
clone_size: NA
cdr3_nt: TGTGCCAGCCACCTCCCAGGGGATGGAAACACCATATATTTT
cdr3_aa: CASHLPGDGNTIYF

j_call: TRBJ2-3
v_call: TRBV11-2
d_call: TRBD2
clone_size: NA
cdr3_nt: TGTGCCAGCAGCTCCGGACTAGCGCGGGGCACAGATACGCAGTATTTT
cdr3_aa: CASSSGLARGTDTQYF

j_call: TRBJ2-1
v_call: TRBV7-6
d_call: TRBD2
clone_size: NA
cdr3_nt: TGTGCCAGCAGCTCCAATAGCGGGGGGGCTTATGAGCAGTTCTTC
cdr3_aa: CASSSNSGGAYEQFF

j_call: TRBJ2-7
v_call: TRBV4-2
d_call: TRBD2
clone_size: NA
cdr3_nt: TGTGCCAGCAGCCAAGTCCCGGGAGGAGCGCTATACGAGCAGTACTTC
cdr3_aa: CASSQVPGGALYEQYF

j_call: TRBJ1-1
v_call: TRBV5-1
d_call: TRBD1
clone_size: NA
cdr3_nt: TGCGCCAGCAGCGTGGAACTGGGACAGATAACGAACACTGAAGCTTTCTTT
cdr3_aa: CASSVELGQITNTEAFF

j_call: TRBJ1-4
v_call: TRBV5-4
d_call: TRBD1
clone_size: NA
cdr3_nt: TGTGCCAGCAGCCCGGGACAGACTAATGAAAAACTGTTTTTT
cdr3_aa: CASSPGQTNEKLFF

j_call: TRBJ2-7
v_call: TRBV2
d_call: TRBD1
clone_size: NA
cdr3_nt: TGTGCCAGCGAACGGAACAGGGGGCAGACTTTCTACGAGCAGTACTTC
cdr3_aa: CASERNRGQTFYEQYF

j_call: TRBJ2-4
v_call: TRBV11-2
d_call: TRBD1
clone_size: NA
cdr3_nt: TGTGCCAGCAGCCGACAGGGGGAAGCCAAAAACATTCAGTACTTC
cdr3_aa: CASSRQGEAKNIQYF

j_call: TRBJ1-3
v_call: TRBV11-2
d_call: TRBD1
clone_size: NA
cdr3_nt: TGTGCCAGCAGCTTAGCTAGGACAGGGTGGACTGGAAACACCATATATTTT
cdr3_aa: CASSLARTGWTGNTIYF

j_call: TRBJ1-4
v_call: TRBV2
d_call: TRBD1
clone_size: NA
cdr3_nt: TGTGCCAGCAGTTGGGACAGGGAAGAAAAACTGTTTTTT
cdr3_aa: CASSWDREEKLFF

j_call: TRBJ1-1
v_call: TRBV19
d_call: TRBD1
clone_size: NA
cdr3_nt: TGTGCCAGTAGTACCGGACAGGGGGCGCGGGGCACTGAAGCTTTCTTT
cdr3_aa: CASSTGQGARGTEAFF

j_call: TRBJ2-3
v_call: TRBV4-3
d_call: NA
clone_size: NA
cdr3_nt: TGCGCCAGCAGCCAAGATCGGGCCCCCGAGGGTTCAGATACGCAGTATTTT
cdr3_aa: CASSQDRAPEGSDTQYF

j_call: TRBJ2-2
v_call: TRBV19
d_call: NA
clone_size: NA
cdr3_nt: TGTGCCTGCGCTCATTTGAACACCGGGGAGCTGTTTTTT
cdr3_aa: CACAHLNTGELFF

j_call: TRBJ2-3
v_call: TRBV30
d_call: NA
clone_size: NA
cdr3_nt: TGTGCCTGGAGTCAAGGGGCGCCCGGCACAGATACGCAGTATTTT
cdr3_aa: CAWSQGAPGTDTQYF